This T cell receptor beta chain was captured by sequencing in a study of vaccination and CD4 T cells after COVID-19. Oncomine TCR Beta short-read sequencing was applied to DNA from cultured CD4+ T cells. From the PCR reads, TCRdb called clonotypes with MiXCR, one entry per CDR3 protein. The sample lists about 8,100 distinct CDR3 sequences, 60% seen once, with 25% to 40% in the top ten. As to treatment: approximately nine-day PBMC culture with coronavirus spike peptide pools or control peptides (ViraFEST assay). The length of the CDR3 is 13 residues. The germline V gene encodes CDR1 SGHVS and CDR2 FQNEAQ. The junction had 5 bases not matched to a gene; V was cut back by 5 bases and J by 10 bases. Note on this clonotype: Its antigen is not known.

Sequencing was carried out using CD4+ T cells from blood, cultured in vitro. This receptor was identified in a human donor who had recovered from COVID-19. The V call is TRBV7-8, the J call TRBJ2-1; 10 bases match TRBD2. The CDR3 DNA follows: TGTGCCAGCAGCACCCCGACTAGCGGGGAGCAGTTCTTC. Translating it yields CASSTPTSGEQFF. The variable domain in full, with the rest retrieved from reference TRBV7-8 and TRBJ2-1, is GAGVSQSPRYKVAKRGQDVALRCDPISGHVSLFWYQQALGQGPEFLTYFQNEAQLDKSGLPSDRFFAERPEGSVSTLKIQRTQQEDSAVYLCASSTPTSGEQFFGPGTRLTVL.